Shown below are 25 T cell receptor beta chains from a single sample sequenced in a study of blood T cells in healthy people across ages. A second PCR of 7 to 11 cycles used a sample-barcoded 5' primer and a J-beta primer mix. TCRdb re-called the 5' RACE reads through MiXCR, storing one row per CDR3 protein. The sample shows hundreds of thousands of distinct CDR3 sequences, roughly three fifths of them seen only once. The source material was blood. These receptors were taken from a man aged 35-49 years in good health.

This chain links TRBV6-5 with TRBJ1-4; no firm D call. CDR1 is MNHEY, CDR2 SVGAGI, per germline. The CDR3 extends over 11 amino acids. With 8 bases removed from V and 8 bases from J, the gap between germline ends came to 9 bases. The DNA for the CDR3 is TGTGCCAGCGGGATGGGGGAAAAACTGTTTTTT. Encoded protein: CASGMGEKLFF.

The rearrangement joins TRBV20-1 to TRBJ2-5; possibly TRBD2 for D (5 bases). The V end was cut by 5 bases, the J end by 5 bases, with 12 bases between. Per the germline V gene, CDR1 is DFQATT and CDR2 is SNEGSKA (reference sequence). The CDR3 covers 12 residues. CDR3 nucleotides: TGCAGTGCTGGGGAGAGAGGCGAGACCCAGTACTTC. It codes for CSAGERGETQYF.

This clonotype was detected only a few times. The rearrangement joins TRBV5-1 to TRBJ2-3, with D unresolved. Germline V gives CDR1 SGHRS, CDR2 YFSETQ. V lost 3 bases, J lost 6 bases, and 14 bases lay in between. CDR3 length: 14 amino acids. The CDR3 loop reads CASSSDMGRDTQYF. CDR3 nucleotide sequence: TGCGCCAGCAGCTCAGACATGGGTCGGGATACGCAGTATTTT. Full variable domain (remainder filled in from reference TRBV5-1 and TRBJ2-3): KAGVTQTPRYLIKTRGQQVTLSCSPISGHRSVSWYQQTPGQGLQFLFEYFSETQRNKGNFPGRFSGRQFSNSRSEMNVSTLELGDSALYLCASSSDMGRDTQYFGPGTRLTVL.

This clonotype has a count of ten or more. This chain uses TRBV12-3 or TRBV12-4 with TRBJ2-7; 11 nucleotides align to TRBD2. Trimming removed 5 bases from V and 3 bases from J; junction bases left unmatched: 3. The CDR3 is 14 residues long. The CDR3 is CASSPGTSGYEQYF. CDR3 in DNA: TGTGCCAGCAGTCCAGGGACTAGCGGCTACGAGCAGTACTTC.

This chain connects TRBV7-9 to TRBJ1-2; weak D call: TRBD1 (5 bases). The CDR3 consists of 14 residues. The germline CDR1 and CDR2 sequences are SEHNR and FQNEAQ (reference sequence). V was cut by 1 base and J by 6 bases, with 12 bases left in between. CDR3 protein: CASSLELGGDGYTF. The CDR3 region has the DNA TGTGCCAGCAGCTTAGAATTGGGGGGAGATGGCTACACCTTC.

This rearrangement joins TRBV7-2 to TRBJ2-5; 7 bases agree with TRBD1. The J call may be in error: the DNA end matches TRBJ2-7 better. Germline CDR1 is SGHTA and CDR2 is FQGNSA. The CDR3 contains 16 residues. The CDR3 spells CASSLPGGPTFYEQYF. For the CDR3, the DNA is TGTGCCAGCAGCTTACCAGGGGGACCGACCTTCTACGAGCAGTACTTC.

J is TRBJ2-7 and V is TRBV4-3; 10 bases agree with TRBD2. Germline loops: CDR1 LGHNA, CDR2 YSLEER. The junction had 7 bases not matched to a gene; V was cut back by 4 bases and J by 1 base. The CDR3 extends over 16 amino acids. The CDR3 DNA follows: TGCGCCAGCAGCCGGGGACTAGCGAGTAATTCCTACGAGCAGTACTTC. Protein: CASSRGLASNSYEQYF.

The rearrangement joins TRBV9 to TRBJ2-1; D gene ambiguous. The CDR3 has 15 residues. Trimming left V 0 bases short and J 5 bases short, with 12 bases between. CDR1 is SGDLS, CDR2 YYNGEE, per germline. As DNA, the CDR3 is TGTGCCAGCAGCGTAGTTGATAGTATCCACAATGAGCAGTTCTTC. Its translation: CASSVVDSIHNEQFF.

V usage is TRBV15 and J usage is TRBJ2-7; tentative D call: TRBD1 (7 bases). Trimming removed 0 bases from V and 1 base from J, with 13 bases in between. This CDR3 region has 16 residues. From germline, CDR1 is LNHNV and CDR2 YYDKDF (reference sequence). The CDR3 DNA is TGTGCCACCAGCAGAGATCGCTCAGGGGGGTCCTACGAGCAGTACTTC. It codes for CATSRDRSGGSYEQYF.

The J gene is TRBJ2-5, the V gene TRBV20-1; 7 bases are shared with TRBD2. The CDR3 is made up of 15 amino acids. Germline V gives CDR1 DFQATT, CDR2 SNEGSKA (reference sequence). The J segment lost 1 base and the V segment lost 2 bases, leaving 7 bases of the junction unmatched. CDR3 nucleotide sequence: TGCAGTGCTAGAAGTTGGGGGACTACCCAAGAGACCCAGTACTTC. Protein product: CSARSWGTTQETQYF.

The genes are TRBV6-5 and TRBJ1-6, with 9 bases matching TRBD1. CDR3 length: 15 residues. CDR1 is MNHEY, CDR2 SVGAGI, per germline. J was trimmed by 5 bases and V by 6 bases; bases with no gene match: 5. The CDR3: CASRSDRGNNSPLHF. CDR3 DNA sequence: TGTGCCAGCAGATCGGACAGGGGCAATAATTCACCCCTCCACTTT.

The table lists this clonotype with a few counts. J is TRBJ2-7 and V is TRBV6-2 or TRBV6-3, with D hard to call. Trimming removed 0 bases at V and 3 bases at J, with 12 bases between. Germline V gene data show CDR1 as MNHEY and CDR2 as SVGEGT. The CDR3 length is 15 residues. CDR3 DNA sequence: TGTGCCAGCAGTTACTCGGTATTAAGGATCTACGAGCAGTACTTC. It encodes CASSYSVLRIYEQYF.

The chain joins TRBV29-1 to TRBJ2-1; no reliable D call. The CDR3 covers 11 residues. V was cut by 4 bases and J by 13 bases, with 14 bases left in between. The germline gives CDR1 SQVTM, CDR2 ANQGSEA. CDR3 DNA: TGCAGCGTTGTTCCACGAGAGACCCAGTTCTTC. Its protein product is CSVVPRETQFF.

A few counts support this clonotype. The chain combines TRBV29-1 with TRBJ2-1, with 7 bases that match TRBD1. Trimming took 3 bases from V and 4 from J; bases not matched to a gene: 3. CDR3 length: 13 residues. The germline gives CDR1 SQVTM, CDR2 ANQGSEA. CDR3 in DNA: TGCAGCGTTGACGGGACAGTTTACAATGAGCAGTTCTTC. Amino acids: CSVDGTVYNEQFF.

This clonotype has a handful of counts. Written as DNA, the CDR3 is TGTGCCACCAGTAGGGGCAGTTATTCCTACGAGCAGTACTTC. Amino acid sequence: CATSRGSYSYEQYF. V usage is TRBV24-1 and J usage is TRBJ2-7; possibly TRBD1 for D (5 bases). V lost 6 bases and J lost 1, with 12 bases in between. This CDR3 comprises 14 residues. Germline V gene lookup returns CDR1 KGHDR and CDR2 SFDVKD.

The V call is TRBV6-2 or TRBV6-3, the J call TRBJ2-5; the D call may be TRBD1 or TRBD2 (5 bases each). The CDR3 has 12 residues. The germline gives CDR1 MNHEY, CDR2 SVGEGT. Trimming removed 6 bases at V and 5 bases at J, with 10 bases between. CDR3 residues: CASRGDVETQYF. CDR3 bases: TGTGCCAGCAGGGGGGACGTGGAGACCCAGTACTTC.

A few counts support this clonotype. The rearrangement uses TRBV7-2 and TRBJ2-3; TRBD1 matches 9 bases. Germline assignment: CDR1 SGHTA and CDR2 FQGNSA. The CDR3 consists of 15 residues. The ends lost 6 bases at V and 5 bases at J; junction bases unmatched: 9. The DNA of the CDR3 is TGTGCCAGCAGGACCGGGACAGGGAATCAAGATACGCAGTATTTT. Residues: CASRTGTGNQDTQYF.

In its sample, this clonotype was seen a few times. The V call is TRBV3-1, the J call TRBJ2-3; 10 bases line up with TRBD1. Trimming took 3 bases from V and 2 from J; bases not matched to a gene: 2. The germline V gene encodes CDR1 LGHDT and CDR2 YNNKEL (reference sequence). The CDR3 loop spans 15 amino acids. The CDR3 is CASSHGTGDTDTQYF. CDR3 sequence (DNA): TGTGCCAGCAGCCACGGGACAGGGGACACAGATACGCAGTATTTT.

J is TRBJ2-1 and V is TRBV11-2; 8 nucleotides match TRBD2. This CDR3 has 18 amino acids. Trimming removed 2 bases from V and 1 base from J; junction bases left unmatched: 10. Germline loops: CDR1 SGHAT, CDR2 FQNNGV. CDR3 DNA: TGTGCCAGCAGCTTATACGGCGGGAGGCACCAGTCCTACAATGAGCAGTTCTTC. Protein product: CASSLYGGRHQSYNEQFF.

The chain recombines TRBV12-3 or TRBV12-4 with TRBJ1-1; D remains unclear. V was clipped by 7 bases and J by 0 bases, with 12 bases between them. The CDR3 covers 14 residues. The CDR3 region has the DNA TGTGCCAGCAACATAGGCGCTATGAACACTGAAGCTTTCTTT. This codes for CASNIGAMNTEAFF.

The chain joins TRBV6-5 to TRBJ1-4; D call uncertain. The V gene's germline CDR1 is MNHEY and CDR2 SVGAGI. Trimming took 7 bases from V and 5 from J, leaving 11 bases between them. The CDR3 sequence is 13 residues long. The CDR3 nucleotides read TGTGCCAGCAAAGGACCGCCGAATGAAAAACTGTTTTTT. It is translated as CASKGPPNEKLFF.

J is TRBJ2-3 and V is TRBV20-1; D tentatively reads TRBD1 or TRBD2 (7 bases each). This CDR3 has 14 amino acids. V lost 0 bases and J lost 6, with 13 bases in between. Germline-derived CDR1 and CDR2 are DFQATT and SNEGSKA (reference sequence). For the CDR3, the DNA is TGCAGTGCTAGAGATCCCCAGGGGGGGGATACGCAGTATTTT. Protein: CSARDPQGGDTQYF.

The chain recombines TRBV6-2 or TRBV6-3 with TRBJ2-5; D may be TRBD1 or TRBD2 (6 bases each). V was pared by 7 bases and J by 4 bases, with 16 bases between. Per the germline V gene, CDR1 is MNHEY and CDR2 is SVGEGT. CDR3 length equals 14 residues. The CDR3 DNA sequence: TGTGCCAGCATGATGGGGGGCGCGGGAGAGACCCAGTACTTC. As protein: CASMMGGAGETQYF.

This chain joins TRBV3-1 and TRBJ2-1; 7 positions agree with TRBD1. The V gene end was trimmed by 4 bases and the J gene end by 2 bases; junction bases not matched to a gene: 8. Germline V gene lookup returns CDR1 LGHDT and CDR2 YNNKEL (reference sequence). This CDR3 spans 16 amino acids. DNA of the CDR3: TGTGCCAGCAGCCCCTCAACCGGGACAGCCTACAATGAGCAGTTCTTC. This encodes CASSPSTGTAYNEQFF.

The V call is TRBV12-3 or TRBV12-4, the J call TRBJ2-4; 10 bases agree with TRBD2. V gave up 6 bases and J gave up 13 bases; unmatched junction bases: 12. The CDR3 is made up of 14 amino acids. In DNA, the CDR3 is TGTGCCAGCAGCCCACTAGCGGGGTTTGGGAAGCAGTACTTC. It yields the protein CASSPLAGFGKQYF.